The subject of this entry is one T cell receptor (beta chain). Healthy adults negative for HIV, lacking recent acute infections or vaccinations, served as donors. Germline V gene lookup returns CDR1 MDHEN and CDR2 SYDVKM. The CDR3 is 13 amino acids. V lost 6 bases, J lost 0 bases, and 8 bases lay in between. The assay was run at deep level. The authors loaded roughly 180 ng DNA, roughly 27,000 T cell genomes, into sorted-subset replicate PCRs. Sequencing used immunoSEQ multiplex PCR; TCRdb keeps in-frame clones, though not all of them. This table has about a million clones, around 77% appearing once. The data originate from a study of shared clonotypes between healthy human individuals.

The specimen sequenced was memory CD4+ T cells from PBMCs. The sample's subset: CD45RA-negative fraction. The source of this sequence is a man between 18 and 29 years old in good health. Some clones in this sample may be carry-over from other donors' samples. This chain joins TRBV28 and TRBJ2-5, with D unclear. The CDR3 DNA sequence: TGTGCCAGCAGCAAAGACAACCAAGAGACCCAGTACTTC. Translation: CASSKDNQETQYF.